A single T cell receptor beta chain is shown here with its context. Its antigen is not known. This record belongs to a study of Graves' ophthalmopathy and Graves' hyperthyroidism. Study conclusions and caveats: In blood appeared most of the expanded thyroid clonotypes whose frequency exceeded 0.001.

This CDR3 is built from 11 residues. V lost 5 bases and J 5 bases, leaving 7 bases between the germline ends. Germline CDR1 SEHNR, CDR2 FQNEAQ (reference sequence). Excluded: other autoimmune disease, uncontrolled infection, pregnancy or lactation. As the template, RNA transcripts were used to amplify TCR beta CDR3 regions. First-round RT-PCR relied on HTBI primers, and a second-round multiplex PCR came next. In TCRdb, the multiplex PCR reads were re-called with MiXCR into one record per CDR3 protein. The top ten clones hold approximately 7% of a sample with roughly 400,000 distinct CDR3 sequences, 15% of them seen once.

The sequence came from a woman aged 18-29 years with stable Graves' hyperthyroidism. V usage is TRBV7-9 and J usage is TRBJ2-7; D gene uncertain. Sequenced sample: peripheral blood. The CDR3 nucleotides are TGTGCCAGCAGCCCCATAGACGAGCAGTACTTC. Amino acids: CASSPIDEQYF.